The 9 T cell receptor beta chains below were found in one sample sequenced in a study of blood T cell repertoires in COVID-19. Assay used: immunoSEQ multiplex PCR; TCRdb lists only in-frame clones, some missing. Here the sample spans about 250,000 clones, around 83% being singletons. The specimen was peripheral blood. These receptors were obtained from an elderly man with acute or convalescent COVID-19.

This clone appeared once. CDR3 in amino acids: CASRDRALFYEQYF. The CDR3 DNA sequence: TGTGCCAGCAGGGACAGGGCCCTCTTCTACGAGCAGTACTTC. The genes are TRBV28 and TRBJ2-7, with TRBD1 matching 8 bases. CDR3 length equals 14 residues. With V trimmed by 6 bases and J by 3 bases, 7 bases remained unmatched. Germline assignment: CDR1 MDHEN and CDR2 SYDVKM.

This sequence joins TRBV19 and TRBJ1-5; 8 nucleotides line up with TRBD1. The CDR3 covers 15 residues. Trimming at V came to 5 bases and at J to 3 bases, leaving 6 bases not matched to a gene. Germline V gene data show CDR1 as LNHDA and CDR2 as SQIVND (reference sequence). The CDR3 loop reads CASSPGQVHNQPQHF. The CDR3 nucleotides are TGTGCCAGTAGTCCGGGACAGGTCCACAATCAGCCCCAGCATTTT.

The chain carries TRBV28 and TRBJ1-2; D might be TRBD1 (5 bases). The CDR3 loop spans 13 amino acids. From germline, CDR1 is MDHEN and CDR2 SYDVKM. Trimming left V 4 bases short and J 5 bases short, with 11 bases between. CDR3 nucleotide sequence: TGTGCCAGCAGTTCGAACAGGAGATATGGCTACACCTTC. It encodes CASSSNRRYGYTF.

The rearrangement links TRBV6-5 to TRBJ2-5, with 10 bases matching TRBD1. Germline trimming cut 6 bases from V and 4 bases from J; bases unmatched to any gene: 2. CDR1 is MNHEY, CDR2 SVGAGI, per germline. CDR3 length: 13 amino acids. Here the CDR3 reads CASSGQGGETQYF. In DNA form, the CDR3 reads TGTGCCAGCAGCGGACAGGGGGGAGAGACCCAGTACTTC.

The chain has TRBV6-5 and TRBJ1-5; D remains ambiguous. The CDR3 contains 14 residues. Trimming stripped 5 bases from V and 0 bases from J, with 8 bases between. Looked up from germline, CDR1 is MNHEY and CDR2 is SVGAGI. In nucleotides, the CDR3 is TGTGCCAGCAGTACCCACAGTAGCAATCAGCCCCAGCATTTT. Residues: CASSTHSSNQPQHF.

This chain links TRBV24-1 with TRBJ2-2, with 11 bases fitting TRBD1. Trimming cost V 10 bases and J 4 bases; bases outside gene matches: 13. The CDR3 consists of 17 residues. Germline assignment: CDR1 KGHDR and CDR2 SFDVKD. The CDR3 loop reads CATNAGTGGKGTGELFF. CDR3 nucleotide sequence: TGTGCCACAAATGCCGGGACAGGGGGTAAAGGCACCGGGGAGCTGTTTTTT.

The rearrangement links TRBV5-1 to TRBJ2-2, with 15 nucleotides matching TRBD2. After removal of 3 bases from V and 4 bases from J, the junction contained 7 bases not matched to a gene. Germline loops: CDR1 SGHRS, CDR2 YFSETQ. The CDR3 is 18 residues long. CDR3 nucleotide sequence: TGCGCCAGCAGCTCCAGGACTAGCGGGAGGGTCGGCACCGGGGAGCTGTTTTTT. Translated: CASSSRTSGRVGTGELFF.

This chain uses TRBV24-1 with TRBJ1-1; D is unclear. Germline V gene sequence: CDR1 KGHDR, CDR2 SFDVKD. The CDR3 consists of 14 residues. V was clipped by 5 bases and J by 5 bases, with 14 bases between them. Here the CDR3 reads CATSVGGSGTEAFF. The CDR3 bases are TGTGCCACCAGTGTCGGAGGGTCGGGAACTGAAGCTTTCTTT.

This rearrangement joins TRBV7-2 to TRBJ2-7, with D perhaps matching TRBD1 (6 bases). The CDR3 extends over 15 amino acids. V was cut by 3 bases and J by 1 base, with 13 bases left in between. From germline, CDR1 is SGHTA and CDR2 FQGNSA. DNA of the CDR3: TGTGCCAGCAGCTTTAAGGGGGAAGTATCCTACGAGCAGTACTTC. Residues: CASSFKGEVSYEQYF.